These T cell receptor beta chains were read from a single sample in a study of human T cells and chemical hapten exposure. TCRdb reprocessed the RACE reads with MiXCR, giving one entry per CDR3 protein. The sample holds about 69,000 distinct CDR3 sequences, 10% seen once. The sequencing here drew on whole blood, taken in connection with sensitization to the hapten diphenylcyclopropenone (DPC). These receptors were obtained from a woman aged 50 to 60 with alopecia areata. Some clones in this sample may be carry-over from other donors' samples. The CDR3 runs from the conserved cysteine through the conserved F or W. Each record gives: V gene, clone size, CDR3 protein. Clone size is stated in some rows and not others, as once, few, many or a class when expanded.

>TRBV5-4|-
CASSTGGARNTEAFF
>TRBV11-2|few
CASSLGPGAGTDTQYF
>TRBV5-1|few
CARSSSGLAGTEQYF
>TRBV7-6|-
CASSSASLDSGNTIYF
>TRBV5-4|many
CASSLGGSSYNSPLHF
>TRBV13|many
CASSPLRQGRGEQYF
>TRBV13|-
CASSNTGGLAKNIQYF
>TRBV29-1|many
CSVGTDYEQYF
>TRBV20-1|many
CSASGTSGPSTDTQYF
>TRBV4-1|many
CASSHFLAGAYNEQFF
>TRBV29-1|few
CSVHDRVSSGNTIYF
>TRBV29-1|-
CSVGNTGVLLETQYF
>TRBV29-1|few
CSLGHGPGYTF
>TRBV4-2|many
CASSLKRYHEQYF
>TRBV29-1|-
CSVDGTGVHNEQFF
>TRBV7-8|many
CASSPTGSYGYTF
>TRBV19|many
CASSITSGLYEQYF
>TRBV2|many
CASGRGDGWTEAFF
>TRBV20-1|-
CSASTDTQYF
>TRBV10-3|-
CAIRRPGENTEAFF
>TRBV20-1|many
CSARSAPIDNEQFF
>TRBV3-1|-
CASSQDGVTSPSSYEQYF
>TRBV18|-
CASSHGQNSGELFF
>TRBV9|-
CASSVVGSNTGELFF
>TRBV12-3/TRBV12-4|-
CASVPGTSGVPYNEQFF
>TRBV27|many
CASREGRGGNQPQHF
>TRBV29-1|-
CSVLPLNTEAFF
>TRBV20-1|few
CSASPLGIQETQYF
>TRBV15|many
CATSITSGRAAYEQYF
>TRBV29-1|few
CSVSQAQNTEAFF
>TRBV20-1|few
CSANSQANEGEKLFF
>TRBV6-1|-
CASSPGGDQPQRF
>TRBV7-2|many
CASSLRGTGIRKETQYF
>TRBV6-1|few
CARSGSLGETQYF
>TRBV6-5|many
CASSYSRTGRDNNQPQHF
>TRBV11-3|many
CASSPGLGSGRTDEQFF